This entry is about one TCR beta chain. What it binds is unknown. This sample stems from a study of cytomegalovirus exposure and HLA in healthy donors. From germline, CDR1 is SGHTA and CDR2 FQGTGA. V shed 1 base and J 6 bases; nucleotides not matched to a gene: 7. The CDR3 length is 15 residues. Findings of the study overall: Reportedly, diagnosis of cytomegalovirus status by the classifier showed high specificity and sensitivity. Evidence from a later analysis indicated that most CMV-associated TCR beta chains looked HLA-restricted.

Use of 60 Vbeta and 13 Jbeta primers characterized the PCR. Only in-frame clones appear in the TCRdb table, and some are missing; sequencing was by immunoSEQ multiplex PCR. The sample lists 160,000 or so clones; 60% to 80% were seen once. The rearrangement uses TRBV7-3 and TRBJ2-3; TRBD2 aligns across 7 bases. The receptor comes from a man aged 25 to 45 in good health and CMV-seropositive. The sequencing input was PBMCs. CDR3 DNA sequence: TGTGCCAGCAGCTTAAAGGTGGGAGGGAAGGATACGCAGTATTTT. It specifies CASSLKVGGKDTQYF.